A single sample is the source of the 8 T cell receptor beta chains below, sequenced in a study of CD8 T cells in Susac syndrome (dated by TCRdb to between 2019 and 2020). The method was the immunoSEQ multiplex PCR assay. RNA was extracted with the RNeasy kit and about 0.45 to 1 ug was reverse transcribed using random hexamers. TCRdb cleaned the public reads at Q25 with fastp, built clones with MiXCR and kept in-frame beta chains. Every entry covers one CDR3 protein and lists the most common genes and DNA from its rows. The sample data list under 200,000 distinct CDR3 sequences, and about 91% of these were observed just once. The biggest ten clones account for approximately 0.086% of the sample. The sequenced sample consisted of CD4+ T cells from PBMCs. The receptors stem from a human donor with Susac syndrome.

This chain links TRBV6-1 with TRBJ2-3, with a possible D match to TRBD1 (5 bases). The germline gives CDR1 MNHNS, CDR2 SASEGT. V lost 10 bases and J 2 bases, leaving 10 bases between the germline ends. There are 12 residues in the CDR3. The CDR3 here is CATTRATDTQYF. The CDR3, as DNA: TGTGCCACCACCAGGGCCACAGATACGCAGTATTTT.

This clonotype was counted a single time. Here the CDR3 reads CASSQPATGGNYGYTF. In nucleotides, the CDR3 is TGCGCCAGCAGCCAGCCGGCTACTGGGGGTAACTATGGCTACACCTTC. J is TRBJ1-2 and V is TRBV4-1, with a weak D call TRBD1 (5 bases). CDR3 length: 16 amino acids. CDR1 MGHRA and CDR2 YSYEKL come from the germline V gene. V lost 3 bases and J 1 base, leaving 15 bases between the germline ends.

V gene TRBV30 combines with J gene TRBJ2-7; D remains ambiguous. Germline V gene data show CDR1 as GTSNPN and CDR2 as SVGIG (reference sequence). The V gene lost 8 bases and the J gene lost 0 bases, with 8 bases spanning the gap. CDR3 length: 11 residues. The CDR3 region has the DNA TGTGCCCCCCGAACCTCCTACGAGCAGTACTTC. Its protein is CAPRTSYEQYF.

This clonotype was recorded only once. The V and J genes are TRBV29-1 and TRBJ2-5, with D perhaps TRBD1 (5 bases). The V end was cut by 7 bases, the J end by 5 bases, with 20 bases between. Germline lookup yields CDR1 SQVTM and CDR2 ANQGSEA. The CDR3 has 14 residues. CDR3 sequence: CSARSPYSGETQYF. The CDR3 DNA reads TGCAGCGCCCGATCACCTTACTCAGGGGAGACCCAGTACTTC.

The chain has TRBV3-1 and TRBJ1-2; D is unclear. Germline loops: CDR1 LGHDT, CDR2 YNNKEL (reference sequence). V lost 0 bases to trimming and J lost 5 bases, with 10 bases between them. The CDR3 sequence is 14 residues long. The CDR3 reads CASSQDRGRYGYTF. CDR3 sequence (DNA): TGTGCCAGCAGCCAAGATAGAGGGCGGTATGGCTACACCTTC.

The CDR3 nucleotides read TGTGCCAGCAGCCAAGGGGGTGGCCAGGGTGGGACTGAAGCTTTCTTT. This encodes CASSQGGGQGGTEAFF. This chain joins TRBV3-1 and TRBJ1-1, with D perhaps TRBD1 (5 bases). The CDR3 totals 16 residues. V lost 1 base, J lost 5 bases, and 17 bases lay in between. Germline V gene sequence: CDR1 LGHDT, CDR2 YNNKEL (reference sequence).

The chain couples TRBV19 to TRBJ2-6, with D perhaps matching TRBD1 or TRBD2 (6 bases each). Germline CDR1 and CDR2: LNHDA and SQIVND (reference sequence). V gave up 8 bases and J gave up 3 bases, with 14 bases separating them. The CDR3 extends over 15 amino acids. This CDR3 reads CASWDGGFGANVLTF. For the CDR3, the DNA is TGTGCCAGTTGGGACGGGGGCTTTGGGGCCAACGTCCTGACTTTC.

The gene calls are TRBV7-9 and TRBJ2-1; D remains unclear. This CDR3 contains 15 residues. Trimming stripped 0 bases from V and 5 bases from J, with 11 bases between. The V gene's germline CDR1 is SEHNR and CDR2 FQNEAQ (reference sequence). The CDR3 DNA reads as TGTGCCAGCAGCTTAGCCCGGGCCAGAAACAATGAGCAGTTCTTC. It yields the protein CASSLARARNNEQFF.